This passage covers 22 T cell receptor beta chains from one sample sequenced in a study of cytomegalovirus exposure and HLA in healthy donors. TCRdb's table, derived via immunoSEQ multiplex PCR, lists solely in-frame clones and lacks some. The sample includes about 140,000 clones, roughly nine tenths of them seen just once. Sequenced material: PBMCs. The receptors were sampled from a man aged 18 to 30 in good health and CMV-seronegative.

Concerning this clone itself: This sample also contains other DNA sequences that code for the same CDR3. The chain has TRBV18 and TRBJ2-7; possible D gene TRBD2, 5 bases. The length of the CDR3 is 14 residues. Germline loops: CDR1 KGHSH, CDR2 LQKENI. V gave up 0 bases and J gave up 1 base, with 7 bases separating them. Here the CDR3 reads CASSPPGGSYEQYF. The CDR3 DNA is TGTGCCAGCTCACCACCCGGAGGTTCCTACGAGCAGTACTTC.

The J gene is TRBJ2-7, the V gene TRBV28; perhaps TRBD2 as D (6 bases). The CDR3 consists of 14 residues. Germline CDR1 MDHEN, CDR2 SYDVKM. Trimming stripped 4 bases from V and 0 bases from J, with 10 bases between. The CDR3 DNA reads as TGTGCCAGCAGTTCGCCGGGAGTCTCCTACGAGCAGTACTTC. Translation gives CASSSPGVSYEQYF.

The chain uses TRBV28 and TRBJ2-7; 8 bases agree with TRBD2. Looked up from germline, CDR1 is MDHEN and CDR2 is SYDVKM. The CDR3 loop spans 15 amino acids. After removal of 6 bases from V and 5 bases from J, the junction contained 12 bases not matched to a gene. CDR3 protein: CASSLGGGALDEQYF. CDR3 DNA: TGTGCCAGCAGCCTCGGGGGGGGCGCTTTGGACGAGCAGTACTTC.

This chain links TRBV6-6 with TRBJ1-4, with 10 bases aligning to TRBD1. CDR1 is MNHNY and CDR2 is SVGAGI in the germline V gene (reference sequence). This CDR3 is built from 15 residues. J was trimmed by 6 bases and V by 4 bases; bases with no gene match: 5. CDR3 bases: TGTGCCAGCAGTTCCCCCGGGACAGGGGATGAAAAACTGTTTTTT. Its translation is CASSSPGTGDEKLFF.

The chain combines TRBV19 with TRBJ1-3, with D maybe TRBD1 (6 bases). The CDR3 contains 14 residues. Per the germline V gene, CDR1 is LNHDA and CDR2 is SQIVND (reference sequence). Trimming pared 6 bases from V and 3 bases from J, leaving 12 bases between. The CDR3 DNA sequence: TGTGCCAGTAGCTACCGGGACATTGGAAACACCATATATTTT. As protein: CASSYRDIGNTIYF.

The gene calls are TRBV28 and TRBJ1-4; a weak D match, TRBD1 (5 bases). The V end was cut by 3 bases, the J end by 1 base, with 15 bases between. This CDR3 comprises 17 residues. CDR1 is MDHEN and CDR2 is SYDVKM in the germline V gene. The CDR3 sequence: CASSLPRPGLTNEKLFF. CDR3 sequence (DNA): TGTGCCAGCAGTTTGCCCCGGCCAGGGCTAACTAATGAAAAACTGTTTTTT.

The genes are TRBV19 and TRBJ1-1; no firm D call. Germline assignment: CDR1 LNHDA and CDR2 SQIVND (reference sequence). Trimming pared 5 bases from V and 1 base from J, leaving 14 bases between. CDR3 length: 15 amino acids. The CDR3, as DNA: TGTGCCAGTAGTCGGAGCGCGACTCGGAACACTGAAGCTTTCTTT. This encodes CASSRSATRNTEAFF.

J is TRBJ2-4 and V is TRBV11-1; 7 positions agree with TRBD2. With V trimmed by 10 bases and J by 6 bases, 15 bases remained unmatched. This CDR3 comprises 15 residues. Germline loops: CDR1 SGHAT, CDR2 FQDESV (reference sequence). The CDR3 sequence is CANPPLQRELNIQYF. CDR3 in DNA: TGTGCCAACCCCCCTCTTCAGCGGGAACTAAACATTCAGTACTTC. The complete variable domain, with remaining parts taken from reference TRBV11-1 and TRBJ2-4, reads EAEVAQSPRYKITEKSQAVAFWCDPISGHATLYWYRQILGQGPELLVQFQDESVVDDSQLPKDRFSAERLKGVDSTLKIQPAELGDSAMYLCANPPLQRELNIQYFGAGTRLSVL.

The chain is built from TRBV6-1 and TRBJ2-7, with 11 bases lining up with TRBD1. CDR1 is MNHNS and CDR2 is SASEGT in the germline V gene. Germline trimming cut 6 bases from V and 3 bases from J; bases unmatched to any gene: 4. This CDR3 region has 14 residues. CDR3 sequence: CASRVGTGGYEQYF. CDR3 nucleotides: TGTGCCAGCAGGGTAGGGACAGGGGGCTACGAGCAGTACTTC.

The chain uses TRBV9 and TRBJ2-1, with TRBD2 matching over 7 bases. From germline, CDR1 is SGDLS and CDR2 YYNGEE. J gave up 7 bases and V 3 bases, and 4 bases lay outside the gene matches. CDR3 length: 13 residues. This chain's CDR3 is CASSGSGGNEQFF. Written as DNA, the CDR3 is TGTGCCAGCAGCGGCTCGGGAGGTAATGAGCAGTTCTTC.

The CDR3: CASSVGQGSFNEQFF. In DNA, the CDR3 is TGTGCCAGCAGCGTCGGACAGGGGTCTTTCAATGAGCAGTTCTTC. The gene calls are TRBV5-4 and TRBJ2-1; 9 bases align to TRBD1. Germline-derived CDR1 and CDR2 are SGHNT and YYREEE (reference sequence). The CDR3 runs 15 residues. V dropped 4 bases and J dropped 6; count of bases not matched to a gene: 8.

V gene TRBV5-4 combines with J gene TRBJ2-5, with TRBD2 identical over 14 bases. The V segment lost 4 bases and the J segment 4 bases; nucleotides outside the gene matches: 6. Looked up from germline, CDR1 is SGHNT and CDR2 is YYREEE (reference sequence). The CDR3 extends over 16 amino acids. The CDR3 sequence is CASSPTSGGGRETQYF. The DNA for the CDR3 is TGTGCCAGCAGCCCGACTAGCGGGGGGGGCCGAGAGACCCAGTACTTC.

The CDR3 DNA reads TGTGCCAGCAGCTTGGCGGGGGGCACAGATACGCAGTATTTT. Its protein is CASSLAGGTDTQYF. The chain links TRBV7-2 to TRBJ2-3, with 7 bases fitting TRBD2. V was clipped by 3 bases and J by 1 base; unmatched bases: 1. This CDR3 comprises 14 residues. Germline CDR1 SGHTA, CDR2 FQGNSA.

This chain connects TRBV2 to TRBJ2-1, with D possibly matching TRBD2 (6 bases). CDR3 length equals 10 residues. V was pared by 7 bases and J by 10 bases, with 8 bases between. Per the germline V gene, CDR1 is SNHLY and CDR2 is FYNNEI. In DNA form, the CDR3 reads TGTGCCAGCACGGGGGTCGAGCAGTTCTTC. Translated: CASTGVEQFF.

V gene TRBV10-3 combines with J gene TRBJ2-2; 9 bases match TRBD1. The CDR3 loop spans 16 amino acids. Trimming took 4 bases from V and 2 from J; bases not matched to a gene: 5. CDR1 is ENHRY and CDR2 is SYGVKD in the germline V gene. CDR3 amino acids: CAISAMGQGNTGELFF. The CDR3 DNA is TGTGCCATCAGTGCCATGGGACAGGGAAACACCGGGGAGCTGTTTTTT.

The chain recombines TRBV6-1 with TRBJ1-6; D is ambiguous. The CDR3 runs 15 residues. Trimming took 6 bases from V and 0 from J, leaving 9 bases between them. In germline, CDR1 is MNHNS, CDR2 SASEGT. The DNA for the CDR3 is TGTGCCAGCAGCAAGGAGCTCTCCTATAATTCACCCCTCCACTTT. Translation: CASSKELSYNSPLHF.

The CDR3 is CASSERGGRRTNEQFF. The CDR3 DNA is TGTGCCAGCAGTGAAAGGGGAGGACGGAGGACCAATGAGCAGTTCTTC. The chain couples TRBV6-1 to TRBJ2-1; perhaps TRBD2 as D (6 bases). CDR3 length equals 16 residues. Trimming removed 2 bases at V and 6 bases at J, with 17 bases between. Germline-derived CDR1 and CDR2 are MNHNS and SASEGT.

The CDR3 reads CASSGTASPLETQYF. DNA of the CDR3: TGTGCCAGCAGCGGGACAGCCTCCCCTTTGGAGACCCAGTACTTC. The rearrangement links TRBV21-1 to TRBJ2-5; the table's D gene call, TRBD1, was not cross checked with the DNA. TRBV21-1 is a pseudogene. CDR3 size: 15 residues.

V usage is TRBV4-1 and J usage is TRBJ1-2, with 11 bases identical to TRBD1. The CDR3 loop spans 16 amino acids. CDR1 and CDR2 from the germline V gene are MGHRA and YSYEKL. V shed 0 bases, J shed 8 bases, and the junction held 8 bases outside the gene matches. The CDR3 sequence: CASSQDPGQGVQGYTF. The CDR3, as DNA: TGCGCCAGCAGCCAAGATCCGGGACAGGGGGTTCAAGGCTACACCTTC.

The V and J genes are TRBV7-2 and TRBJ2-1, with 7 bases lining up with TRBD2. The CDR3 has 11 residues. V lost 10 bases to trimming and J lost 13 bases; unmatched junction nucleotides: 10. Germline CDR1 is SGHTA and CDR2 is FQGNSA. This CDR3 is CATSREGGQFF. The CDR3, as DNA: TGTGCCACCTCAAGGGAGGGAGGCCAGTTCTTC. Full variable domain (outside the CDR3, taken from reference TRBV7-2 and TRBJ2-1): GAGVSQSPSNKVTEKGKDVELRCDPISGHTALYWYRQSLGQGLEFLIYFQGNSAPDKSGLPSDRFSAERTGGSVSTLTIQRTQQEDSAVYLCATSREGGQFFGPGTRLTVL.

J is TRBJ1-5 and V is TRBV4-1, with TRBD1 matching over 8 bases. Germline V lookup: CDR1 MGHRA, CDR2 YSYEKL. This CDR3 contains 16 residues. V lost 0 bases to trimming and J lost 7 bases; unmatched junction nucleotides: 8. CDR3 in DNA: TGCGCCAGCAGCCAAGACCAGGGGGCTTCGAGCCAGCCCCAGCATTTT. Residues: CASSQDQGASSQPQHF.

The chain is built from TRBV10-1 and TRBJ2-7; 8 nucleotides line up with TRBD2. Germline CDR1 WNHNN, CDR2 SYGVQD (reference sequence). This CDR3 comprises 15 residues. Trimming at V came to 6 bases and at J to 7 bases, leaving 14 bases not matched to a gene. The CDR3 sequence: CASSVTAGGESEQYF. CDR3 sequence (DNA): TGCGCCAGCAGCGTTACCGCCGGGGGGGAATCTGAGCAGTACTTC.